The 12 T cell receptor beta chains given below trace back to one sample, sequenced in a study of blood T cells in healthy people across ages. It was with a sample-barcoded 5' primer and a J-beta primer mix that a second PCR of roughly 6 to 11 cycles was run. One entry per CDR3 protein, called by TCRdb with MiXCR from the 5' RACE reads. Found here are 600,000 to 900,000 distinct CDR3 sequences, about 26% of them singletons; the top ten hold about 3%. The same data also went into a second study, on T cells of mothers and their children.

The sample was blood. These receptor sequences come from a boy younger than 18 in good health.

This clonotype was seen only a few times. The chain couples TRBV7-9 to TRBJ1-5; a possible D gene is TRBD1 (6 bases). With 1 base removed from V and 2 bases from J, the gap between germline ends came to 15 bases. Germline V gene lookup returns CDR1 SEHNR and CDR2 FQNEAQ (reference sequence). CDR3 length equals 17 residues. CDR3 DNA: TGTGCCAGCAGCTTAGAGTCTTCAGGGGTGGGCAATCAGCCCCAGCATTTT. It translates to CASSLESSGVGNQPQHF.

This clonotype has just a few counts. The V gene is TRBV24-1, the J gene TRBJ2-3; D remains ambiguous. The CDR3 is 16 residues long. CDR1 is KGHDR and CDR2 is SFDVKD in the germline V gene. V dropped 1 base and J dropped 2 bases, with 12 bases sitting between them. The CDR3 is CATSDFYSENTDTQYF. CDR3 nucleotides: TGTGCCACCAGTGATTTCTATTCCGAAAACACAGATACGCAGTATTTT.

The chain employs TRBV7-2 and TRBJ2-5; D ambiguous. The V and J ends lost 1 base and 7 bases respectively, with 10 bases between them. The CDR3 has 13 residues. Per the germline V gene, CDR1 is SGHTA and CDR2 is FQGNSA. Here the CDR3 reads CASSLELLGTQYF. The CDR3 coding sequence is TGTGCCAGCAGCTTAGAGCTTTTGGGGACCCAGTACTTC.

V usage is TRBV4-2 and J usage is TRBJ2-2, with D possibly TRBD2 on 5 matching bases. This CDR3 is built from 15 residues. Trimming removed 1 base at V and 5 bases at J, with 11 bases between. Germline CDR1 and CDR2: LGHNA and YNFKEQ. The CDR3 reads CASSQGKEVTGELFF. In DNA, the CDR3 is TGTGCCAGCAGCCAAGGGAAGGAGGTTACCGGGGAGCTGTTTTTT.

This clonotype was seen just once. The V call is TRBV3-1, the J call TRBJ1-3; no reliable D call. Germline V gene sequence: CDR1 LGHDT, CDR2 YNNKEL (reference sequence). Trimming removed 3 bases at V and 3 bases at J, with 9 bases between. The CDR3 has 14 residues. The CDR3: CASSHRRLGNTIYF. The CDR3 coding sequence is TGTGCCAGCAGCCATCGGCGTCTTGGAAACACCATATATTTT. Filled out from reference TRBV3-1 and TRBJ1-3, the complete variable domain reads DTAVSQTPKYLVTQMGNDKSIKCEQNLGHDTMYWYKQDSKKFLKIMFSYNNKELIINETVPNRFSPKSPDKAHLNLHINSLELGDSAVYFCASSHRRLGNTIYFGEGSWLTVV.

The chain carries TRBV4-1 and TRBJ1-2; no clear D gene. V was clipped by 1 base and J by 7 bases, with 13 bases between them. Germline-derived CDR1 and CDR2 are MGHRA and YSYEKL. This CDR3 has 14 amino acids. CDR3 residues: CASSQVAVSGGYTF. CDR3 DNA: TGCGCCAGCAGCCAAGTAGCGGTTTCGGGTGGCTACACCTTC.

This clonotype was seen only a few times. The rearrangement links TRBV18 to TRBJ1-4, with D uncertain. Trimming cost V 4 bases and J 3 bases, with 6 bases left between them. The V gene's germline CDR1 is KGHSH and CDR2 LQKENI. The CDR3 extends over 13 amino acids. CDR3 bases: TGTGCCAGCTCACGGATGGCTAATGAAAAACTGTTTTTT. Translation gives CASSRMANEKLFF.

In this sample, this clonotype turned up a few times. This sequence joins TRBV20-1 and TRBJ2-2; D perhaps matches TRBD2 (5 bases). The CDR3 extends over 12 amino acids. Trimming removed 5 bases from V and 5 bases from J, with 9 bases in between. Germline V gene lookup returns CDR1 DFQATT and CDR2 SNEGSKA (reference sequence). CDR3 nucleotides: TGCAGTGCTCTAAGGGAGACCGGGGAGCTGTTTTTT. Its translation: CSALRETGELFF.

The rearrangement uses TRBV20-1 and TRBJ1-5; D is possibly TRBD1 (5 bases). Deletions cut 7 bases from V and 0 bases from J, with 7 bases between. The CDR3 has 12 residues. Germline CDR1 reads DFQATT; CDR2 reads SNEGSKA (reference sequence). In nucleotides, the CDR3 is TGCAGTGGACAGACTAGCAATCAGCCCCAGCATTTT. It yields the protein CSGQTSNQPQHF.

The chain links TRBV27 to TRBJ2-3, with a possible D match to TRBD1 (6 bases). CDR1 and CDR2 from the germline V gene are MNHEY and SMNVEV (reference sequence). The CDR3 runs to 15 residues. The V gene lost 6 bases and the J gene lost 6 bases, with 19 bases spanning the gap. CDR3 bases: TGTGCCAGCAGAATGTGGCAGGGGACCCCCGATACGCAGTATTTT. Translated, it gives CASRMWQGTPDTQYF.

The CDR3 spells CANKGQSSYEQYF. Written as DNA, the CDR3 is TGTGCCAACAAGGGACAGAGCTCCTACGAGCAGTACTTC. The J gene is TRBJ2-7, the V gene TRBV10-3; 7 positions match TRBD1. The CDR3 loop spans 13 amino acids. The germline CDR1 and CDR2 sequences are ENHRY and SYGVKD. The ends lost 10 bases at V and 0 bases at J; junction bases unmatched: 6.

The chain employs TRBV2 and TRBJ1-4; D ambiguous. The CDR3 is made up of 12 amino acids. V gave up 6 bases and J gave up 8 bases, with 10 bases separating them. CDR1 SNHLY and CDR2 FYNNEI come from the germline V gene. CDR3 sequence: CASRREGEKLFF. The CDR3 DNA reads as TGTGCCAGCAGGCGGGAGGGAGAAAAACTGTTTTTT.